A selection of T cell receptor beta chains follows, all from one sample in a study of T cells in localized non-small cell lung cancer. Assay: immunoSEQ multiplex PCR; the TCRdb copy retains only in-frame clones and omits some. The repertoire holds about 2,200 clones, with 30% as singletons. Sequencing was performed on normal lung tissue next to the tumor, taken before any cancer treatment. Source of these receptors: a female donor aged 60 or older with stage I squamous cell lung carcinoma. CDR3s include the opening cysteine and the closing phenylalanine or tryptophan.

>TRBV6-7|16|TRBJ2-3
CASSASGGRFTDTQYF
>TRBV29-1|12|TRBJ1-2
CSGDSLNYGYTF
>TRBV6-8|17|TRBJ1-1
CASSSSNTGAMNTEAFF
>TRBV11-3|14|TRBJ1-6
CASSRDRENSPLHF
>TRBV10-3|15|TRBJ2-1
CAISEWIAGQNEQFF
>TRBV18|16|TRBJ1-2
CASSPGSGQRSYGYTF
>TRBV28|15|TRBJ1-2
CASSSSGTANYGYTF
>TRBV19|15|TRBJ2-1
CASSIVSSDYNEQFF
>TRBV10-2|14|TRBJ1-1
CASISIWGVAEAFF
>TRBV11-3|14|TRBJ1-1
CASSLGAGNTEAFF
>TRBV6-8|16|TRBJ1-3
CASRQTGDLSGNTIYF
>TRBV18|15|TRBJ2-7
CASSPPTSGGYEQYF
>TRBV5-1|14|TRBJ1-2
CASSLQGALDGYTF
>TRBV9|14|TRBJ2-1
CASSFSGGYNEQFF
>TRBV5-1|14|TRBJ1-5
CASSLGQVNQPQHF
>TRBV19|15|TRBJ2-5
CASEGRGASGWTQYF
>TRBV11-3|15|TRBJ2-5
CASSLGKAWGETQYF
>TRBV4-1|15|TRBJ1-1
CASSQVWTGGAEAFF